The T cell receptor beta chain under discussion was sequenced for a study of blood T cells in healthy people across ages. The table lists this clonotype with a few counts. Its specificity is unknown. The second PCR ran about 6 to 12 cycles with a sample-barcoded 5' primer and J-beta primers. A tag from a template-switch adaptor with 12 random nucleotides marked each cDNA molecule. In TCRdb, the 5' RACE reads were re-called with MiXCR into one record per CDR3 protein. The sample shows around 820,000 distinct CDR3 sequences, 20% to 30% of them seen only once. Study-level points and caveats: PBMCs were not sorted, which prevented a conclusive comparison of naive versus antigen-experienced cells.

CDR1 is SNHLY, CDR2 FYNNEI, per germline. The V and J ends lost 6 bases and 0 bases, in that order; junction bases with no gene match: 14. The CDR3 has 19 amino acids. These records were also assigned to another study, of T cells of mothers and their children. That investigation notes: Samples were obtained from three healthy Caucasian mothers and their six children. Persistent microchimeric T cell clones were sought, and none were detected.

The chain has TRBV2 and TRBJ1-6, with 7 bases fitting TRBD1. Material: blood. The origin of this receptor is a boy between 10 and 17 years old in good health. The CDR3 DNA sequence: TGTGCCAGCAGCTTGGACAGGCTACTAAAGAGCTCCTATAATTCACCCCTCCACTTT. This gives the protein CASSLDRLLKSSYNSPLHF.